The rows below give T cell receptor beta chains drawn from one sample of a study of shared clonotypes between healthy human individuals. Sequenced by immunoSEQ multiplex PCR; TCRdb stores in-frame clones only, minus some. In the table there are under 2.5 million clones, about 90% of which are singletons. The sample was naive CD4+ T cells from PBMCs. The receptors were sampled from a man younger than 35 in good health. Some clones in this sample may be carry-over from other donors' samples. Both conserved end residues are part of each CDR3. Each record gives: CDR3 DNA, CDR3 protein, D gene, V gene, clone size, CDR3 length, J gene. A D gene is named only where the DNA matches it firmly. The listing skips clone size in some rows; elsewhere it reads once, few, many or a size class.

cdr3_nt: TGTGCCAGCAGCTTAGTAAGGGACAGGATTAAGCCCCAGCATTTT; cdr3_aa: CASSLVRDRIKPQHF; d_call: TRBD1; v_call: TRBV7-8; clone_size: once; cdr3_length: 15; j_call: TRBJ1-5
cdr3_nt: TGTGCCAGTAGCTACCGGGACTTGCCCGAGCAGTTCTTC; cdr3_aa: CASSYRDLPEQFF; d_call: -; v_call: TRBV7-9; clone_size: -; cdr3_length: 13; j_call: TRBJ2-1
cdr3_nt: TGTGCCAGCTCACCACCTGGGGGAGGATTGAACACCGGGGAGCTGTTTTTT; cdr3_aa: CASSPPGGGLNTGELFF; d_call: -; v_call: TRBV18; clone_size: -; cdr3_length: 17; j_call: TRBJ2-2
cdr3_nt: TGTGCCAGCAGCGGCGGGGGAGGAGAGACCCAGTACTTC; cdr3_aa: CASSGGGGETQYF; d_call: TRBD2; v_call: TRBV9; clone_size: -; cdr3_length: 13; j_call: TRBJ2-5
cdr3_nt: TGCGCCAGCAGCCAAGTGGTCGTGGGGACTGAAGCTTTCTTT; cdr3_aa: CASSQVVVGTEAFF; d_call: -; v_call: TRBV4-1; clone_size: -; cdr3_length: 14; j_call: TRBJ1-1
cdr3_nt: TGTGCCAGCAGCCCGGACCGGGAGCTGTTTTTT; cdr3_aa: CASSPDRELFF; d_call: -; v_call: TRBV28; clone_size: once; cdr3_length: 11; j_call: TRBJ2-2
cdr3_nt: TGTGCCAGCAGCTCCGGGACAGGAAGAAACTATGGCTACACCTTC; cdr3_aa: CASSSGTGRNYGYTF; d_call: TRBD1; v_call: TRBV7-9; clone_size: -; cdr3_length: 15; j_call: TRBJ1-2
cdr3_nt: TGTGCCAGCAGTCCCAAGACTAGCGGGAGGGAGGAGCAGTTCTTC; cdr3_aa: CASSPKTSGREEQFF; d_call: TRBD2; v_call: TRBV6-1; clone_size: -; cdr3_length: 15; j_call: TRBJ2-1
cdr3_nt: TGCGCCAGCAGCCAAGACCTTTTCGGCGTTAACTATGGCTACACCTTC; cdr3_aa: CASSQDLFGVNYGYTF; d_call: -; v_call: TRBV4-3; clone_size: -; cdr3_length: 16; j_call: TRBJ1-2
cdr3_nt: TGTGCCAGCAGCGTCCAAGGGACAGTTCAAGAGACCCAGTACTTC; cdr3_aa: CASSVQGTVQETQYF; d_call: TRBD1; v_call: TRBV7-6; clone_size: once; cdr3_length: 15; j_call: TRBJ2-5
cdr3_nt: TGTGCCAGCAGCCCCGGTAGCGCCGGGAGCTACGAGCAGTACTTC; cdr3_aa: CASSPGSAGSYEQYF; d_call: -; v_call: TRBV6-5; clone_size: -; cdr3_length: 15; j_call: TRBJ2-7
cdr3_nt: TGTGCCAGCAGTCGGGACTTGAACACCGGGGAGCTGTTTTTT; cdr3_aa: CASSRDLNTGELFF; d_call: -; v_call: TRBV27; clone_size: once; cdr3_length: 14; j_call: TRBJ2-2
cdr3_nt: TGTGCCAGCAGCCAGGCTCAGCGGGCTAGTGCGGATGAGCAGTACTTC; cdr3_aa: CASSQAQRASADEQYF; d_call: -; v_call: TRBV4-2; clone_size: -; cdr3_length: 16; j_call: TRBJ2-7
cdr3_nt: TGTGCCAGTAGGGGACAGGGTTGGGCTGAAGCTTTCTTT; cdr3_aa: CASRGQGWAEAFF; d_call: TRBD1; v_call: TRBV19; clone_size: -; cdr3_length: 13; j_call: TRBJ1-1
cdr3_nt: TGTGCCAGCAGCCGCGTGGGCAGGGAGGTAAATGAGCAGTTCTTC; cdr3_aa: CASSRVGREVNEQFF; d_call: -; v_call: TRBV5-4; clone_size: -; cdr3_length: 15; j_call: TRBJ2-1
cdr3_nt: TGTGCCAGCTCAGTTTCAGGCGACTATGGCTACACCTTC; cdr3_aa: CASSVSGDYGYTF; d_call: -; v_call: TRBV18; clone_size: -; cdr3_length: 13; j_call: TRBJ1-2
cdr3_nt: TGCGCCAGCAGCCAAGATTGGCTAGCGGGGGTTCGGAATGAGCAGTTCTTC; cdr3_aa: CASSQDWLAGVRNEQFF; d_call: TRBD2; v_call: TRBV4-3; clone_size: -; cdr3_length: 17; j_call: TRBJ2-1
cdr3_nt: TGTGCCATCAGTGAGGGACAGGGGACCTATGGCTACACCTTC; cdr3_aa: CAISEGQGTYGYTF; d_call: TRBD1; v_call: TRBV10-3; clone_size: -; cdr3_length: 14; j_call: TRBJ1-2
cdr3_nt: TGTGCCAGCGGCTCGAGAGGGGGCCCGGGGAACACTGAAGCTTTCTTT; cdr3_aa: CASGSRGGPGNTEAFF; d_call: TRBD1; v_call: TRBV27; clone_size: once; cdr3_length: 16; j_call: TRBJ1-1